Here is one T cell receptor beta chain with its context. The antigen is not known. This entry comes from a study of CD4 T cells in relation to SARS-CoV-2 and coronaviruses. As for the study in general: Crossreactive spike epitopes shared across donors were mapped to their HLA restriction.

CDR1 is MGHDK, CDR2 SYGVNS, per germline. The CDR3 has 12 residues. Trimming removed 8 bases at V and 0 bases at J, with 8 bases between. Before the COVID-19 pandemic, during about 2010-2019, CD4+ T cells were taken from unexposed donors. The cells were cultured for about 10 days before CD4+ T cells were isolated. Unexposed-donor CD4+ T cells were probed with SARS-CoV-2 S/N and four cold-coronavirus spikes, cells permitting. PBMCs were plated at roughly 2 million per well in IL-2-containing medium. Fresh IL-2 medium replaced half the medium on days 3 and 7. Profiled with immunoSEQ multiplex PCR; TCRdb holds only in-frame clones, not every one. The data contain 10,000 to 11,000 clones, about 81% of them singletons.

The chain carries TRBV25-1 and TRBJ2-7; maybe TRBD2 (6 bases). The receptor comes from a human donor in good health. The specimen was CD4+ T cells from PBMCs, cultured in vitro. The CDR3 DNA reads as TGTGCCAGCTGGGGGGACTCCTACGAGCAGTACTTC. Translated, it gives CASWGDSYEQYF.